The 20 T cell receptor beta chains in this list originate from one sample, sequenced in a study of T cell responses to AZD1222 COVID-19 vaccine. Data came from immunoSEQ multiplex PCR; TCRdb stores just in-frame clones and leaves some out. The sample contains about 150,000 clones, around 93% of which appear only once. The input for sequencing was peripheral blood, taken 28 days after the second AZD1222 dose. These receptors all stem from an adult who received the AZD1222 COVID-19 vaccine.

The chain is built from TRBV12-1 and TRBJ2-7; the table assigns TRBD2, which was not confirmed against the DNA. TRBV12-1 is labeled a pseudogene. This CDR3 is 14 amino acids long. The DNA of the CDR3 is TGTGCCAGCAAGCTCAACGGAGTTTCCTACGAGCAGTACTTC. Translating gives CASKLNGVSYEQYF.

The genes are TRBV10-3 and TRBJ1-4, with TRBD1 matching 8 bases. V dropped 3 bases and J dropped 5; count of bases not matched to a gene: 2. Germline V CDR1 and CDR2: ENHRY, SYGVKD. This CDR3 contains 14 residues. As DNA, the CDR3 is TGTGCCATCAGTGACGACAGGGGAAATGAAAAACTGTTTTTT. Amino acids: CAISDDRGNEKLFF.

The CDR3 loop is CASSLVLGNTGELFF. Here the CDR3 DNA reads TGTGCCAGCAGCTTAGTGTTAGGAAACACCGGGGAGCTGTTTTTT. The genes are TRBV11-3 and TRBJ2-2; D is uncertain. V lost 1 base and J lost 2, with 8 bases in between. Germline CDR1 SGHNT, CDR2 YENEEA. The CDR3 runs 15 residues.

This clone has only one observation. This sequence joins TRBV16 and TRBJ1-6; 9 bases agree with TRBD1. V shed 0 bases, J shed 10 bases, and the junction held 4 bases outside the gene matches. CDR3 length: 15 residues. Germline V gene data show CDR1 as KGHSY and CDR2 as FQNENV. In DNA form, the CDR3 reads TGTGCCAGCAGCCAATCACGGGACAGGGACTCACCCCTCCACTTT. Protein sequence: CASSQSRDRDSPLHF.

The chain combines TRBV19 with TRBJ1-5; no reliable D call. The V and J ends lost 0 bases and 2 bases respectively, with 14 bases between them. This CDR3 is 17 amino acids long. CDR1 is LNHDA and CDR2 is SQIVND in the germline V gene (reference sequence). The CDR3 reads CASSIDLRLRGNQPQHF. CDR3 bases: TGTGCCAGTAGTATAGACCTCCGTTTGCGGGGCAATCAGCCCCAGCATTTT.

The chain couples TRBV4-2 to TRBJ2-1; the match to TRBD2 covers 10 bases. V lost 4 bases and J lost 3; bases outside the gene matches: 6. CDR3 length: 16 amino acids. CDR1 is LGHNA and CDR2 is YNFKEQ in the germline V gene. CDR3 sequence: CASSPVLAGNYNEQFF. The DNA for the CDR3 is TGTGCCAGCAGCCCCGTACTAGCGGGAAACTACAATGAGCAGTTCTTC.

The chain employs TRBV15 and TRBJ1-2, with 8 bases fitting TRBD1. The germline gives CDR1 LNHNV, CDR2 YYDKDF (reference sequence). CDR3 length equals 16 residues. Trimming at V came to 0 bases and at J to 8 bases, leaving 11 bases not matched to a gene. The CDR3, as DNA: TGTGCCACCAGCAGAGATAGGACAGGGAAGTCCGCCGGCTACACCTTC. It specifies CATSRDRTGKSAGYTF.

The chain couples TRBV13 to TRBJ1-1; D possibly corresponds to TRBD1 (6 bases). Trimming pared 5 bases from V and 1 base from J, leaving 11 bases between. The CDR3 is 14 residues long. CDR1 is PRHDT and CDR2 is FYEKMQ in the germline V gene (reference sequence). CDR3 DNA sequence: TGTGCCAGCAGCGCCCGAGGGGGGAACACTGAAGCTTTCTTT. Translation: CASSARGGNTEAFF.

CDR3 sequence (DNA): TGTGCCATCAGTGGCAGACTAGCGGGGGAACACTCTGGGGCCAACGTCCTGACTTTC. Its translation is CAISGRLAGEHSGANVLTF. V gene TRBV10-3 combines with J gene TRBJ2-6; the match to TRBD2 covers 12 bases. Germline trimming cut 4 bases from V and 0 bases from J; bases unmatched to any gene: 7. The germline CDR1 and CDR2 sequences are ENHRY and SYGVKD. The CDR3 extends over 19 amino acids.

The V call is TRBV6-2 or TRBV6-3, the J call TRBJ2-1, with 7 bases lining up with TRBD1. This CDR3 is 12 amino acids long. J gave up 12 bases and V 6 bases, and 8 bases lay outside the gene matches. In germline, CDR1 is MNHEY, CDR2 SVGEGT. CDR3 DNA sequence: TGTGCCAGCAGCTTTACAGGGGCGTGGCAGTTCTTC. The encoded protein is CASSFTGAWQFF.

The rearrangement links TRBV20-1 to TRBJ2-3, with 7 bases identical to TRBD2. Germline V gives CDR1 DFQATT, CDR2 SNEGSKA (reference sequence). J lost 0 bases, V lost 3 bases, and 0 bases had no gene match. This CDR3 has 13 amino acids. The CDR3 protein is CSASSGSTDTQYF. The CDR3, as DNA: TGCAGTGCTAGTAGCGGGAGCACAGATACGCAGTATTTT.

This rearrangement joins TRBV10-1 to TRBJ1-6; D uncertain. Germline values: CDR1 WNHNN, CDR2 SYGVQD (reference sequence). CDR3 length: 11 amino acids. Trimming left V 9 bases short and J 13 bases short, with 13 bases between. DNA for the CDR3: TGCGCCAGTAATGAATCAGACCCCCTCCACTTT. Translation: CASNESDPLHF.

The genes are TRBV30 and TRBJ1-2, with unresolved D. The CDR3 extends over 14 amino acids. V was clipped by 4 bases and J by 8 bases, with 20 bases between them. CDR1 and CDR2 (germline): GTSNPN, SVGIG (reference sequence). As DNA, the CDR3 is TGTGCCTGGAACGACGGACGGAAAGTGGGAGGCTACACCTTC. It is translated as CAWNDGRKVGGYTF.

This clone was counted a single time. The chain uses TRBV7-9 and TRBJ1-1; no clear D. The V and J ends lost 4 bases and 11 bases respectively, with 26 bases between them. Germline-derived CDR1 and CDR2 are SEHNR and FQNEAQ (reference sequence). CDR3 length: 16 amino acids. The CDR3 here is CASSYSSGTGSPLAFF. The DNA of the CDR3 is TGTGCCAGCAGCTATAGTAGTGGAACCGGGAGCCCTCTTGCTTTCTTT.

This chain joins TRBV3-1 (or the pseudogene TRBV3-2) and TRBJ1-1; D remains ambiguous. The V end lost 0 bases, the J end lost 4 bases, and 12 bases lay between the germline ends. The germline CDR1 and CDR2 sequences are LGHDT and YNNKEL (reference sequence). The CDR3 loop spans 15 amino acids. As DNA, the CDR3 is TGTGCCAGCAGCCAAGATCTAGTCAGCCTCACTGAAGCTTTCTTT. Protein sequence: CASSQDLVSLTEAFF.

The V gene is TRBV2, the J gene TRBJ2-7; 11 bases are a match to TRBD2. The CDR3 is 16 amino acids. V lost 2 bases and J lost 2; bases outside the gene matches: 5. Germline V gene sequence: CDR1 SNHLY, CDR2 FYNNEI. Here the CDR3 reads CASSEILAGEPYEQYF. The CDR3 DNA sequence: TGTGCCAGCAGTGAAATACTAGCGGGGGAACCCTACGAGCAGTACTTC.

The CDR3 loop is CASSYSTGGLGTDTQYF. CDR3 sequence (DNA): TGTGCCAGCAGCTACTCCACGGGGGGGCTTGGCACAGATACGCAGTATTTT. This chain links TRBV7-2 with TRBJ2-3, with 8 bases identical to TRBD2. This CDR3 comprises 17 residues. CDR1 and CDR2 from the germline V gene are SGHTA and FQGNSA. V shed 4 bases and J 1 base; nucleotides not matched to a gene: 10. The full variable domain, with the rest looked up from reference TRBV7-2 and TRBJ2-3, is GAGVSQSPSNKVTEKGKDVELRCDPISGHTALYWYRQSLGQGLEFLIYFQGNSAPDKSGLPSDRFSAERTGGSVSTLTIQRTQQEDSAVYLCASSYSTGGLGTDTQYFGPGTRLTVL.

This rearrangement joins TRBV24-1 to TRBJ2-3; D perhaps matches TRBD2 (6 bases). This CDR3 comprises 15 residues. Germline-derived CDR1 and CDR2 are KGHDR and SFDVKD. The germline V and J ends were trimmed by 5 bases and 0 bases, with 11 bases remaining between them. The CDR3 here is CATSVAGTSTDTQYF. The CDR3 DNA reads TGTGCCACCAGTGTGGCGGGGACTAGCACAGATACGCAGTATTTT.

The chain couples TRBV30 to TRBJ2-2; TRBD2 matches 12 bases. Trimming cost V 5 bases and J 7 bases; bases outside gene matches: 8. CDR3 size: 15 residues. CDR1 is GTSNPN and CDR2 is SVGIG in the germline V gene (reference sequence). CDR3 DNA sequence: TGTGCCTGGGGCAGACTAGCGGGAGCCCACGGGGAGCTGTTTTTT. It specifies CAWGRLAGAHGELFF.

This chain connects TRBV5-1 to TRBJ1-2, with a weak D call TRBD1 (5 bases). Trimming stripped 0 bases from V and 0 bases from J, with 9 bases between. CDR1 and CDR2 from the germline V gene are SGHRS and YFSETQ. This CDR3 is built from 15 residues. The CDR3 DNA reads TGCGCCAGCAGCTTGGAGGGGTTAGCTAACTATGGCTACACCTTC. This gives the protein CASSLEGLANYGYTF.